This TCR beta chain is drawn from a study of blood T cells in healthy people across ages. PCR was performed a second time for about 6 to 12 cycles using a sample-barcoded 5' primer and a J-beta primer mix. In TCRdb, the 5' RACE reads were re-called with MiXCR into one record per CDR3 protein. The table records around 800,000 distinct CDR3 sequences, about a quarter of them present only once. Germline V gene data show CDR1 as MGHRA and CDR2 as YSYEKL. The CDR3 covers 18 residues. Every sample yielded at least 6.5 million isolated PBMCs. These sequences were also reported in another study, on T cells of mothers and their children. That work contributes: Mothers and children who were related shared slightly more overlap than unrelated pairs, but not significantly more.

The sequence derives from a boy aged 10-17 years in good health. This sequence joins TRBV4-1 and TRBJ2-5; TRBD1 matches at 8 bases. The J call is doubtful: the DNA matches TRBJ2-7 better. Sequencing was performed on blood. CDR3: CASSQVLDRGLRSYEQYF. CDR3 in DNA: TGCGCCAGCAGCCAAGTTTTAGACAGGGGATTAAGGTCCTACGAGCAGTACTTC.